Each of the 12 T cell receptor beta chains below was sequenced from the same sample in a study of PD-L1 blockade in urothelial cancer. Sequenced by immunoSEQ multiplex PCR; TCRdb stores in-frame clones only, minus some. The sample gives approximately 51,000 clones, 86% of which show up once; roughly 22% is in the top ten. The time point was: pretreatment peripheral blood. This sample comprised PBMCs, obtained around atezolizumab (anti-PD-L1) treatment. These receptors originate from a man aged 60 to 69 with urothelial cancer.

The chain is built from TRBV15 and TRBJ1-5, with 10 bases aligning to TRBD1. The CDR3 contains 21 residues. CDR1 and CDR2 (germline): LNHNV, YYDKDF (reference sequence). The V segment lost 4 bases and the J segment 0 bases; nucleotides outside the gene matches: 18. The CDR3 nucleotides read TGTGCCACCAGCAAAGAGGGAAGGTTATTGACAGGGGGCTTTAGCAATCAGCCCCAGCATTTT. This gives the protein CATSKEGRLLTGGFSNQPQHF. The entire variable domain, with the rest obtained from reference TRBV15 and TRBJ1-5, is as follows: DAMVIQNPRYQVTQFGKPVTLSCSQTLNHNVMYWYQQKSSQAPKLLFHYYDKDFNNEADTPDNFQSRRPNTSFCFLDIRSPGLGDTAMYLCATSKEGRLLTGGFSNQPQHFGDGTRLSIL.

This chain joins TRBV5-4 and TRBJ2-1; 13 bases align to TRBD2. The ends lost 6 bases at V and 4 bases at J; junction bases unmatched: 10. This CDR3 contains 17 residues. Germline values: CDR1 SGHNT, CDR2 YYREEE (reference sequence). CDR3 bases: TGTGCCAGCACCCCCGGTGGGGGACTAGCGGGGTACAATGAGCAGTTCTTC. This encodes CASTPGGGLAGYNEQFF.

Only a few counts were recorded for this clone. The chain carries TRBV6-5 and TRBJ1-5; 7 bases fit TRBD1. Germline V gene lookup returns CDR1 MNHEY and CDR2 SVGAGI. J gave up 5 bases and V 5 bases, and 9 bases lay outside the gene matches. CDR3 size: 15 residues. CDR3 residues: CASSTGTAWHQPQHF. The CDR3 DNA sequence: TGTGCCAGCAGTACCGGGACAGCCTGGCATCAGCCCCAGCATTTT.

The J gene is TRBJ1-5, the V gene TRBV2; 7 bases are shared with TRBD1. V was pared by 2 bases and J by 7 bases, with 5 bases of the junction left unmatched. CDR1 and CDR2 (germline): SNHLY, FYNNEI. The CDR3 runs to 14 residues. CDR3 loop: CASSENRGGQPQHF. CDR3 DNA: TGTGCCAGCAGTGAAAACAGGGGCGGACAGCCCCAGCATTTT.

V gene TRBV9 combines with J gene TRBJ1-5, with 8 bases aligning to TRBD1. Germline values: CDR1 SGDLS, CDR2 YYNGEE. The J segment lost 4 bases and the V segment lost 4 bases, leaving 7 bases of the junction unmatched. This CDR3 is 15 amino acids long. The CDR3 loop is CASSPRTGTNQPQHF. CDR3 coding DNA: TGTGCCAGCAGCCCTCGGACAGGGACTAATCAGCCCCAGCATTTT.

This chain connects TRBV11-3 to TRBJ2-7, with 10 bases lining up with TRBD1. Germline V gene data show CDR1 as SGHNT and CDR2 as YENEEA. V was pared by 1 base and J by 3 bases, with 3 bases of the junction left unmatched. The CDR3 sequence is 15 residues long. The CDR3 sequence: CASSLGQGANYEQYF. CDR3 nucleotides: TGTGCCAGCAGCTTAGGACAGGGGGCGAACTACGAGCAGTACTTC.

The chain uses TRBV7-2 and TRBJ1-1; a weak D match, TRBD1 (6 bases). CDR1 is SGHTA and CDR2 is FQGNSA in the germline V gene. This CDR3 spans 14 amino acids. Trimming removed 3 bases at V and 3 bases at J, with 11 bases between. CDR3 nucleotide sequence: TGTGCCAGCAGCTTTCGGGACACTGACACTGAAGCTTTCTTT. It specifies CASSFRDTDTEAFF.

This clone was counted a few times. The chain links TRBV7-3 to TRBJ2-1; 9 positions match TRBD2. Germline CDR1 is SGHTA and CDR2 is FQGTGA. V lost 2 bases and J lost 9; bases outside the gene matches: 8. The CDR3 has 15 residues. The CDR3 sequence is CASSLSSGGPGEQFF. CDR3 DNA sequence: TGTGCCAGCAGCTTATCCAGCGGGGGGCCCGGTGAGCAGTTCTTC.

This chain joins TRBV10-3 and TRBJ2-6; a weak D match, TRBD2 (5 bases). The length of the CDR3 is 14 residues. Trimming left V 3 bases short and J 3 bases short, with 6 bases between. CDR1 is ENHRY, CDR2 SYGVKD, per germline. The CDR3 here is CAISDSVGANVLTF. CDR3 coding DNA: TGTGCCATCAGTGATAGCGTTGGGGCCAACGTCCTGACTTTC.

In nucleotides, the CDR3 is TGTGCCAGCAGCTTTCTAGCGGGAGTAGCCGGGGCCAACGTCCTGACTTTC. This sequence encodes CASSFLAGVAGANVLTF. This rearrangement joins TRBV7-2 to TRBJ2-6, with 10 bases identical to TRBD2. The CDR3 length is 17 residues. The V gene end was trimmed by 3 bases and the J gene end by 4 bases; junction bases not matched to a gene: 6. The germline V gene has CDR1 SGHTA and CDR2 FQGNSA. Full variable domain (rest looked up from reference TRBV7-2 and TRBJ2-6): GAGVSQSPSNKVTEKGKDVELRCDPISGHTALYWYRQSLGQGLEFLIYFQGNSAPDKSGLPSDRFSAERTGGSVSTLTIQRTQQEDSAVYLCASSFLAGVAGANVLTFGAGSRLTVL.

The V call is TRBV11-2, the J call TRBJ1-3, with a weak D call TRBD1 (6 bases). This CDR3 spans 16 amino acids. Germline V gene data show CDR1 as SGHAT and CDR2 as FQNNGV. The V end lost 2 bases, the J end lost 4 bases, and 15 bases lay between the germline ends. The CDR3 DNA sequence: TGTGCCAGCAGCTTAAATCAAGGAACAGGGGGAAACACCATATATTTT. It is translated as CASSLNQGTGGNTIYF.

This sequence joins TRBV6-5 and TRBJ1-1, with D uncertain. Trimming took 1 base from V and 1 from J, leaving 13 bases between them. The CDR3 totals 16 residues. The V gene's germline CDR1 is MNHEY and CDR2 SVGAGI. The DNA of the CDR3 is TGTGCCAGCAGTTACTTCTCACAGACATCGAACACTGAAGCTTTCTTT. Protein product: CASSYFSQTSNTEAFF.